This T cell receptor (beta chain) came from a study of CD8 T cells in Susac syndrome. Study-wide results and limits: The greatest CD8+ clonal expansion in Susac occurred in TEMRA cells and in active patients.

As regards this clonotype: Its antigen is currently unknown.

V lost 7 bases and J 0 bases, leaving 12 bases between the germline ends. The CDR3 spans 14 residues. Germline V gives CDR1 MGHDK, CDR2 SYGVNS. With random hexamers, 0.5 to 1 ug RNA was reverse transcribed. TCRdb used MiXCR to reprocess the immunoSEQ multiplex PCR reads, holding one entry per CDR3 protein. Counted here are some 200,000 distinct CDR3 sequences, 85% to 95% occurring once; the ten biggest clones make up about 0.17%. The material sequenced was CD8+ T cells from PBMCs. This rearrangement joins TRBV25-1 to TRBJ1-1, with TRBD1 as a possible D gene (6 bases). This receptor was taken from a human donor with Susac syndrome. DNA for the CDR3: TGTGCCAGCAACCCGACAGGTATGAACACTGAAGCTTTCTTT. Amino acid sequence: CASNPTGMNTEAFF.